The 24 T cell receptor beta chains listed next were all sequenced from one sample in a study of response to subunit inactivated influenza vaccine. Using its own MiXCR run on the RT-PCR reads, TCRdb lists one record per CDR3 protein. The table has hundreds of thousands of distinct CDR3 sequences, less than 10% seen once. The material sequenced was PBMCs from blood, taken less than 30 months after vaccination. All receptors derive from a man aged 50 to 69 who received an inactivated influenza vaccine.

This clonotype was seen a few times. The genes are TRBV15 and TRBJ2-1, with 7 nucleotides matching TRBD2. Germline V gives CDR1 LNHNV, CDR2 YYDKDF (reference sequence). This CDR3 region has 17 residues. V shed 2 bases and J 7 bases; nucleotides not matched to a gene: 14. The CDR3 region is CATSRKQSSGNPNEQFF. CDR3 in DNA: TGTGCCACCAGCAGAAAACAATCAAGCGGGAACCCGAATGAGCAGTTCTTC.

The gene calls are TRBV7-2 and TRBJ2-5; D is uncertain. The CDR3 contains 14 residues. With 2 bases removed from V and 3 bases from J, the gap between germline ends came to 10 bases. Germline V CDR1 and CDR2: SGHTA, FQGNSA. The CDR3 spells CASSLSSTKETQYF. The CDR3 nucleotides read TGTGCCAGCAGCTTAAGTTCGACAAAAGAGACCCAGTACTTC.

This clonotype came up a few times. The chain carries TRBV5-1 and TRBJ1-4; perhaps TRBD1 as D (6 bases). The CDR3 is made up of 15 amino acids. Trimming cost V 0 bases and J 4 bases, with 10 bases left between them. The germline CDR1 and CDR2 sequences are SGHRS and YFSETQ. The CDR3 DNA reads as TGCGCCAGCAGCTTGGCCGGACAGATTAATGAAAAACTGTTTTTT. Protein: CASSLAGQINEKLFF.

The genes are TRBV28 and TRBJ1-2; D remains unclear. CDR3 length equals 12 residues. CDR1 and CDR2 from the germline V gene are MDHEN and SYDVKM. Trimming took off 3 bases at V and 5 bases at J, with 7 bases between the two ends. The CDR3 nucleotides are TGTGCCAGCAGTTTCGTCGGGTATGGCTACACCTTC. It codes for CASSFVGYGYTF.

There are a few counts of this clonotype. The V call is TRBV20-1, the J call TRBJ2-5; 9 nucleotides align to TRBD1. CDR1 and CDR2 from the germline V gene are DFQATT and SNEGSKA (reference sequence). The CDR3 length is 16 residues. The ends lost 5 bases at V and 5 bases at J; junction bases unmatched: 15. CDR3 nucleotides: TGCAGTGCTGAATTGGGACAGGGAAGGCTTGTCGAGACCCAGTACTTC. This gives the protein CSAELGQGRLVETQYF.

V usage is TRBV28 and J usage is TRBJ2-2; the D is unclear. This CDR3 contains 16 residues. Trimming removed 3 bases at V and 1 base at J, with 12 bases between. Germline-derived CDR1 and CDR2 are MDHEN and SYDVKM. CDR3: CASSFPHGLNTGELFF. The DNA for the CDR3 is TGTGCCAGCAGTTTCCCTCACGGATTGAACACCGGGGAGCTGTTTTTT.

This clonotype was counted a few times. This chain connects TRBV3-2 to TRBJ1-6. TRBV3-2 corresponds to a pseudogene. The CDR3 runs to 17 residues. CDR3: CASSRGTGSSYNSPLHF. Written as DNA, the CDR3 is TGTGCCAGCAGCCGCGGGACGGGGAGCTCCTATAATTCACCCCTCCACTTT.

The rearrangement uses TRBV6-1 and TRBJ2-3; TRBD1 matches 8 bases. Germline V lookup: CDR1 MNHNS, CDR2 SASEGT. There are 17 residues in the CDR3. After removal of 7 bases from V and 1 base from J, the junction contained 13 bases not matched to a gene. DNA of the CDR3: TGTGCCAGCACTCTATGGGGACCGGGACAGGGCACAGATACGCAGTATTTT. The encoded protein is CASTLWGPGQGTDTQYF.

This sequence joins TRBV9 and TRBJ1-4; D is undetermined. Trimming stripped 3 bases from V and 6 bases from J, with 15 bases between. The CDR3 consists of 15 residues. Germline CDR1 reads SGDLS; CDR2 reads YYNGEE. In DNA, the CDR3 is TGTGCCAGCAGCGCCGCAGGATACACTTATGAAAAACTGTTTTTT. Translation gives CASSAAGYTYEKLFF.

This chain links TRBV7-7 with TRBJ2-1; D gene unclear. The CDR3 is 14 residues long. CDR1 is SSHAT and CDR2 is FNYEAQ in the germline V gene (reference sequence). V was cut by 1 base and J by 6 bases, with 10 bases left in between. Here the CDR3 DNA reads TGTGCCAGCAGCTTAGAGAGCCAGAGCAATGAGCAGTTCTTC. Translation: CASSLESQSNEQFF.

A few counts support this clonotype. The rearrangement uses TRBV18 and TRBJ1-2; D ambiguous. Germline loops: CDR1 KGHSH, CDR2 LQKENI. Trimming shortened V by 2 bases and J by 4 bases, and 17 bases separated the two germline ends. CDR3 length equals 16 residues. CDR3 loop: CASSPDIRSRRYGYTF. The DNA of the CDR3 is TGTGCCAGCTCACCAGATATCAGGAGCCGACGCTATGGCTACACCTTC.

The J gene is TRBJ1-6, the V gene TRBV7-2, with 9 bases fitting TRBD1. Germline values: CDR1 SGHTA, CDR2 FQGNSA. V was clipped by 0 bases and J by 9 bases; unmatched bases: 6. CDR3 length equals 16 residues. The CDR3 spells CASSLAGTGPGSPLHF. CDR3 in DNA: TGTGCCAGCAGCTTAGCGGGGACAGGGCCTGGTTCACCCCTCCACTTT.

At least ten counts were recorded for this clonotype. J is TRBJ2-1 and V is TRBV20-1, with a tentative D call TRBD2 (5 bases). Germline values: CDR1 DFQATT, CDR2 SNEGSKA (reference sequence). V gave up 5 bases and J gave up 7 bases, with 21 bases separating them. The CDR3 spans 15 residues. CDR3: CSAGPLLGSKNEQFF. Here the CDR3 DNA reads TGCAGTGCTGGCCCACTTTTAGGGAGTAAAAATGAGCAGTTCTTC.

V is TRBV30 and J is TRBJ2-1; no clear D. Trimming removed 0 bases at V and 4 bases at J, with 10 bases between. CDR3 length: 14 amino acids. Germline V gene data show CDR1 as GTSNPN and CDR2 as SVGIG (reference sequence). The CDR3 loop is CAWSVPGIYNEQFF. Written as DNA, the CDR3 is TGTGCCTGGAGTGTACCGGGCATATACAATGAGCAGTTCTTC.

This clonotype was recorded a few times. V usage is TRBV4-3 and J usage is TRBJ2-2, with 7 bases fitting TRBD1. Germline assignment: CDR1 LGHNA and CDR2 YSLEER. The length of the CDR3 is 16 residues. With 4 bases clipped from V and 0 bases from J, the junction kept 5 bases outside the gene matches. CDR3 region: CASSLRTGANTGELFF. CDR3 nucleotide sequence: TGCGCCAGCAGCCTCAGGACAGGAGCGAACACCGGGGAGCTGTTTTTT.

The V and J genes are TRBV29-1 and TRBJ2-5; D not resolved. The CDR3 runs 12 residues. V lost 6 bases, J lost 2 bases, and 10 bases lay in between. The germline V gene encodes CDR1 SQVTM and CDR2 ANQGSEA. CDR3 protein: CSVAHQQETQYF. The CDR3 DNA follows: TGCAGCGTGGCACACCAGCAAGAGACCCAGTACTTC. Together with reference TRBV29-1 and TRBJ2-5, the CDR3 gives the full variable domain: SAVISQKPSRDICQRGTSLTIQCQVDSQVTMMFWYRQQPGQSLTLIATANQGSEATYESGFVIDKFPISRPNLTFSTLTVSNMSPEDSSIYLCSVAHQQETQYFGPGTRLLVL.

This clonotype was seen many times. The chain carries TRBV7-2 and TRBJ2-1; possible D gene TRBD2, 6 bases. Germline lookup yields CDR1 SGHTA and CDR2 FQGNSA. Trimming left V 4 bases short and J 4 bases short, with 14 bases between. This CDR3 comprises 15 residues. CDR3 in amino acids: CASSYTGDGYNEQFF. In DNA, the CDR3 is TGTGCCAGCAGCTACACGGGGGATGGATACAATGAGCAGTTCTTC.

Details on this clonotype: Being one base from a much bigger clone, this may be a read error. The gene calls are TRBV7-3 and TRBJ2-2, with TRBD1 matching 9 bases. Germline assignment: CDR1 SGHTA and CDR2 FQGTGA. The CDR3 runs 15 residues. CDR3 sequence (DNA): TGTGCCAGCAGCTTGACAGGGGGACCGACCGGGAAGCTGTTTTTT. This codes for CASSLTGGPTGKLFF.

This clonotype was recorded many times. The CDR3 reads CSARGGLAGGSSYEQYF. CDR3 DNA: TGCAGTGCTAGAGGCGGGCTAGCGGGAGGCAGCTCCTACGAGCAGTACTTC. The chain has TRBV20-1 and TRBJ2-7; TRBD2 agrees at 11 bases. Per the germline V gene, CDR1 is DFQATT and CDR2 is SNEGSKA (reference sequence). V was clipped by 1 base and J by 0 bases; unmatched bases: 8. The CDR3 is made up of 17 amino acids.

This clonotype occurred a few times. The chain joins TRBV4-1 to TRBJ2-1; the D gene is possibly TRBD2 (5 bases). CDR1 MGHRA and CDR2 YSYEKL come from the germline V gene. The V and J ends lost 3 bases and 0 bases respectively, with 9 bases between them. The CDR3 has 15 amino acids. CDR3 DNA sequence: TGCGCCAGCAGCCAGGACTCGACCTCCTACAATGAGCAGTTCTTC. It specifies CASSQDSTSYNEQFF.

This chain joins TRBV5-1 and TRBJ2-1; tentative D call: TRBD1 (5 bases). Trimming left V 4 bases short and J 1 base short, with 9 bases between. CDR3 length: 14 residues. Germline assignment: CDR1 SGHRS and CDR2 YFSETQ. CDR3 in DNA: TGCGCCAGCAGCAACAGGATTTCCTACAATGAGCAGTTCTTC. This gives the protein CASSNRISYNEQFF.

A few counts support this clonotype. The chain combines TRBV4-2 with TRBJ2-3; 11 bases are a match to TRBD2. The trim removed 0 bases at V and 0 bases at J, leaving 8 bases unmatched. CDR1 is LGHNA and CDR2 is YNFKEQ in the germline V gene. CDR3 size: 19 residues. The CDR3 sequence is CASSQDLASGGTSTDTQYF. CDR3 nucleotide sequence: TGTGCCAGCAGCCAAGATTTGGCTAGCGGGGGGACCAGCACAGATACGCAGTATTTT.

This clonotype was counted ten times or more. The chain joins TRBV7-9 to TRBJ2-3; 7 positions match TRBD1. Germline V lookup: CDR1 SEHNR, CDR2 FQNEAQ (reference sequence). Losses at the gene ends were 8 bases for V and 0 bases for J; bases not matched to a gene: 5. This CDR3 comprises 14 residues. CDR3 DNA: TGTGCCAGCCTCGCACAGGGGAGCACAGATACGCAGTATTTT. This translates into CASLAQGSTDTQYF. The full variable domain, in which reference TRBV7-9 and TRBJ2-3 provide the parts outside the CDR3, is DTGVSQNPRHKITKRGQNVTFRCDPISEHNRLYWYRQTLGQGPEFLTYFQNEAQLEKSRLLSDRFSAERPKGSFSTLEIQRTEQGDSAMYLCASLAQGSTDTQYFGPGTRLTVL.

The V call is TRBV11-2, the J call TRBJ2-7; 8 positions match TRBD1. V shed 6 bases, J shed 2 bases, and the junction held 9 bases outside the gene matches. Per germline, CDR1 SGHAT and CDR2 FQNNGV. This CDR3 contains 15 residues. The CDR3 sequence: CASSRTGSPAYEQYF. DNA for the CDR3: TGTGCCAGCAGTCGGACAGGGTCTCCTGCCTACGAGCAGTACTTC.